The source of this T cell receptor beta chain is a study of brain T cells in children with intractable seizures. Surgery cases with the highest brain T cell transcript signatures were chosen for sequencing. Pre-surgery treatment included at least one anti-epileptic drug. There are 15 residues in the CDR3. V was pared by 0 bases and J by 1 base, with 10 bases between. Germline lookup yields CDR1 SGHDT and CDR2 YYEEEE. Comment on this clone: As yet, its antigen is unknown.

Repertoires were generated with immunoSEQ multiplex PCR, while TCRdb's copy carries only in-frame clones and drops some. The sample has roughly 3,600 clones; around two thirds are singletons. Study findings and constraints: Each case's top public CDR3 resembled known HCMV, EBV or influenza A CDR3s.

This specimen was resected brain tissue, taken at surgery. This rearrangement joins TRBV5-6 to TRBJ2-5; D gene unclear. This receptor was identified in a girl aged 2-10 years with Rasmussen encephalitis and intractable seizures. CDR3 residues: CASSLAMRTQETQYF. The CDR3, as DNA: TGTGCCAGCAGCTTGGCCATGCGGACCCAAGAGACCCAGTACTTC.